This T cell receptor beta chain originates from a study of identical twins' blood T cells. Germline V gene data show CDR1 as ENHRY and CDR2 as SYGVKD. The CDR3 covers 14 residues. Trimming stripped 6 bases from V and 2 bases from J, with 13 bases between. Study-wide findings and caveats: Top TCRbeta clonotypes were shared more with twin than unrelated donors. Twin similarity might stem from environmental factors, not only genetics.

The three twin pairs were reared together, likely meeting the same infections. TCR cDNA libraries were made from RNA using a previously described, modified protocol. In TCRdb, the 5' RACE reads were re-called with MiXCR into one record per CDR3 protein. This table has 300,000 to 400,000 distinct CDR3 sequences, roughly 31% appearing once. For this clonotype: The antigen remains unidentified.

The sample comprised PBMCs. This receptor was taken from a woman between 18 and 50 years old in good health. The genes are TRBV10-3 and TRBJ1-1; D is unresolved. The CDR3 sequence is CAISSEAINTEAFF. The DNA of the CDR3 is TGTGCCATCAGCTCGGAGGCGATCAACACTGAAGCTTTCTTT.